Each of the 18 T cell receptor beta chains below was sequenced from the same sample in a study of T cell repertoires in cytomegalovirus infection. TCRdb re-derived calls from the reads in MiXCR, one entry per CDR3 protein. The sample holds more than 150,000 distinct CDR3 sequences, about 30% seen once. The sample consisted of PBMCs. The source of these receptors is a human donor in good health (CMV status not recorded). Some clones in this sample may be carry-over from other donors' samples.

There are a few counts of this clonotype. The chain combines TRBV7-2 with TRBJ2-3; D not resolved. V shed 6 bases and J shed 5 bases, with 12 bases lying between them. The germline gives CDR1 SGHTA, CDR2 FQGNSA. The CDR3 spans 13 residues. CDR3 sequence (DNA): TGTGCCAGCAGTTCAGTGAGTGGAGATACGCAGTATTTT. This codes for CASSSVSGDTQYF. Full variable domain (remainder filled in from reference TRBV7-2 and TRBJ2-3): GAGVSQSPSNKVTEKGKDVELRCDPISGHTALYWYRQSLGQGLEFLIYFQGNSAPDKSGLPSDRFSAERTGGSVSTLTIQRTQQEDSAVYLCASSSVSGDTQYFGPGTRLTVL.

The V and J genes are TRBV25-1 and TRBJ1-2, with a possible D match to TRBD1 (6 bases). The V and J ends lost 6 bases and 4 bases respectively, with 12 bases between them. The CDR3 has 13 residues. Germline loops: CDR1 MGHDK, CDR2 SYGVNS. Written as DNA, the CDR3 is TGTGCCAGCAGCCCAGGACAGTTCTATGGCTACACCTTC. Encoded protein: CASSPGQFYGYTF.

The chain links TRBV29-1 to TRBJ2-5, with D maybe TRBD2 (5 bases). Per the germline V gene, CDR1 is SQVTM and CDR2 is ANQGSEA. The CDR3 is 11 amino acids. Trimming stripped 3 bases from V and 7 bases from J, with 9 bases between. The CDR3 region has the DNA TGCAGCGTTGACCCCAGCGGGACCCAGTACTTC. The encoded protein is CSVDPSGTQYF.

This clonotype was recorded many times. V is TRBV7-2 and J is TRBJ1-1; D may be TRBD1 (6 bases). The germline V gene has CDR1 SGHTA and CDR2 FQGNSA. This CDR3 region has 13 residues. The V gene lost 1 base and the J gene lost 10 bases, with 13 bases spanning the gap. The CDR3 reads CASSLGQGPRAFF. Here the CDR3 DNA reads TGTGCCAGCAGCTTAGGGCAGGGGCCGAGAGCTTTCTTT.

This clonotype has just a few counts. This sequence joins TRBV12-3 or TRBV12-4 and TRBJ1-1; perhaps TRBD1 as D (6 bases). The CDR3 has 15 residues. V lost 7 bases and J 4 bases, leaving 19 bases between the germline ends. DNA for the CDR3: TGTGCCAGCACCCCGAGGGGGGGATTACGCACTGAAGCTTTCTTT. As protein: CASTPRGGLRTEAFF.

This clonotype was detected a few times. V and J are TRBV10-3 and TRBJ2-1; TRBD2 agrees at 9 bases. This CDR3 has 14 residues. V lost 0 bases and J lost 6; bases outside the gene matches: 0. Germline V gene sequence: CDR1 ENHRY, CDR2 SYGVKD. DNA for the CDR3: TGTGCCATCAGTGAGTCTAGCGGGGGCAATGAGCAGTTCTTC. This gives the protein CAISESSGGNEQFF.

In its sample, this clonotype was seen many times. CDR3 loop: CASSLAAGPLNTEAFF. In DNA, the CDR3 is TGTGCCAGCAGCTTAGCGGCTGGGCCCTTGAACACTGAAGCTTTCTTT. The genes are TRBV7-2 and TRBJ1-1, with unresolved D. This CDR3 has 16 amino acids. Germline assignment: CDR1 SGHTA and CDR2 FQGNSA. V lost 0 bases, J lost 0 bases, and 11 bases lay in between.

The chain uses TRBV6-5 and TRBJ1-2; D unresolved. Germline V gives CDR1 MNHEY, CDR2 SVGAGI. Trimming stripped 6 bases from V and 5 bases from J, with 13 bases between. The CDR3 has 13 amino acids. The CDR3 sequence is CASRRDQGYGYTF. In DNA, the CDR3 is TGTGCCAGCAGACGGGATCAAGGGTATGGCTACACCTTC.

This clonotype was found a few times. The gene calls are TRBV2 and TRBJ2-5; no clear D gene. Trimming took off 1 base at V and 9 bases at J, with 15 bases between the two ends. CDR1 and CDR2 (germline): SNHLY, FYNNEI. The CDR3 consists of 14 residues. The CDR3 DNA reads TGTGCCAGCAGTGAAGGGCGCACCCGAGAACCCCAGTACTTC. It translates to CASSEGRTREPQYF.

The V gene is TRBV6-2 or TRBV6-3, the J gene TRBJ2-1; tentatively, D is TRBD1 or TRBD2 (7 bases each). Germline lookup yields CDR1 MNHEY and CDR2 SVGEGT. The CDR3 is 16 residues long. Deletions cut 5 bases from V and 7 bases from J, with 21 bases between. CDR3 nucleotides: TGTGCCAGCAGTCTCGACGGCAGGGGGGGTGGAAATGAGCAGTTCTTC. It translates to CASSLDGRGGGNEQFF.

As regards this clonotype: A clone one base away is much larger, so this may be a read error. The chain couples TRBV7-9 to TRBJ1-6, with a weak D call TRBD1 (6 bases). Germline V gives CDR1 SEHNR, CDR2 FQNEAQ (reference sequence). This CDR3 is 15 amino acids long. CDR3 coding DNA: TGTGCCAACAGCTTACAACAGGGATCGGATTCACCCCTCCACTTT. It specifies CANSLQQGSDSPLHF.

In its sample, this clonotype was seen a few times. The CDR3 spells CSVGQGATDTQYF. As DNA, the CDR3 is TGCAGTGTCGGACAGGGGGCCACAGATACGCAGTATTTT. The chain carries TRBV29-1 and TRBJ2-3, with TRBD1 identical over 11 bases. Per germline, CDR1 SQVTM and CDR2 ANQGSEA. This CDR3 contains 13 residues.

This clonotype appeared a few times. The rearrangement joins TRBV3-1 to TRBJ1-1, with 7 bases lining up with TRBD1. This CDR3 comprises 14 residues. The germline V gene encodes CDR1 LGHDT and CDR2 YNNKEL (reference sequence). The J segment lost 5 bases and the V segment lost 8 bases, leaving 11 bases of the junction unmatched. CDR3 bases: TGTGCCAGCCGGGGAATCGACAGGGTGACTGAAGCTTTCTTT. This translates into CASRGIDRVTEAFF.

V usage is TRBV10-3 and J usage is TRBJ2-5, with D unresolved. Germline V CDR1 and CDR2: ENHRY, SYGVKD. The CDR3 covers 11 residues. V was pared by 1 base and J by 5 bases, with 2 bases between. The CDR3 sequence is CAISELETQYF. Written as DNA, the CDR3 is TGTGCCATCAGTGAGTTGGAGACCCAGTACTTC.

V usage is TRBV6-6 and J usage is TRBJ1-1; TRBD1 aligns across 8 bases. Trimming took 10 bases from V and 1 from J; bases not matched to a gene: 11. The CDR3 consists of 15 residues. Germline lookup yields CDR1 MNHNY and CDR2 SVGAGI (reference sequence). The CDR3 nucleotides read TGTGCCACTCAGGACAGGGAAGAGTCGAACACTGAAGCTTTCTTT. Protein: CATQDREESNTEAFF.

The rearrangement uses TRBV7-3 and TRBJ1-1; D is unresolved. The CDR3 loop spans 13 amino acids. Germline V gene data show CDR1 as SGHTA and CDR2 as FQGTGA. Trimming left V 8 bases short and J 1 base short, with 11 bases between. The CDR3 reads CASDHEGNTEAFF. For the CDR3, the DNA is TGTGCCAGCGACCACGAGGGGAACACTGAAGCTTTCTTT.

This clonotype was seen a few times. The CDR3 DNA reads as TGTGCCAGCAGCCCCGGGCAGCCCGCCCCTGAAGCTTTCTTT. This encodes CASSPGQPAPEAFF. This chain joins TRBV7-9 and TRBJ1-1; unclear D gene. This CDR3 comprises 14 residues. V lost 5 bases to trimming and J lost 6 bases, with 16 bases between them. From germline, CDR1 is SEHNR and CDR2 FQNEAQ (reference sequence).

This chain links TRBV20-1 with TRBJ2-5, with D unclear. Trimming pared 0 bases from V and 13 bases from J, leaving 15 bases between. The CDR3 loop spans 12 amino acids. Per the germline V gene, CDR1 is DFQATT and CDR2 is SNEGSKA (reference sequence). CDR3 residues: CSARDSPETPYF. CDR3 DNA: TGCAGTGCTAGAGATTCCCCCGAGACTCCGTACTTC.